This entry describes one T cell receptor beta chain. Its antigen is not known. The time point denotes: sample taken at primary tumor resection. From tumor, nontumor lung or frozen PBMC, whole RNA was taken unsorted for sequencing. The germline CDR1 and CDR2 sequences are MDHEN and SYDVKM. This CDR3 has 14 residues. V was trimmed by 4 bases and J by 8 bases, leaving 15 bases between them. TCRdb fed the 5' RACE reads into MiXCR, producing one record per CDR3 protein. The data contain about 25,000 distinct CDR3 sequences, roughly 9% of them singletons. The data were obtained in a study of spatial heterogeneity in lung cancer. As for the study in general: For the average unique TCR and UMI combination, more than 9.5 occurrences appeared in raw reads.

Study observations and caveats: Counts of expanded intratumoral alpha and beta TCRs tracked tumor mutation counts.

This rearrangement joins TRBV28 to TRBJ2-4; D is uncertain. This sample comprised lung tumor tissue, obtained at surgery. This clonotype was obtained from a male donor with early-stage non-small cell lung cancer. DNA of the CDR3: TGTGCCAGCAGTTCCTACACTTTCCGGGACATTCAGTACTTC. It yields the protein CASSSYTFRDIQYF. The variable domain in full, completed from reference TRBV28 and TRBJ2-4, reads DVKVTQSSRYLVKRTGEKVFLECVQDMDHENMFWYRQDPGLGLRLIYFSYDVKMKEKGDIPEGYSVSREKKERFSLILESASTNQTSMYLCASSSYTFRDIQYFGAGTRLSVL.